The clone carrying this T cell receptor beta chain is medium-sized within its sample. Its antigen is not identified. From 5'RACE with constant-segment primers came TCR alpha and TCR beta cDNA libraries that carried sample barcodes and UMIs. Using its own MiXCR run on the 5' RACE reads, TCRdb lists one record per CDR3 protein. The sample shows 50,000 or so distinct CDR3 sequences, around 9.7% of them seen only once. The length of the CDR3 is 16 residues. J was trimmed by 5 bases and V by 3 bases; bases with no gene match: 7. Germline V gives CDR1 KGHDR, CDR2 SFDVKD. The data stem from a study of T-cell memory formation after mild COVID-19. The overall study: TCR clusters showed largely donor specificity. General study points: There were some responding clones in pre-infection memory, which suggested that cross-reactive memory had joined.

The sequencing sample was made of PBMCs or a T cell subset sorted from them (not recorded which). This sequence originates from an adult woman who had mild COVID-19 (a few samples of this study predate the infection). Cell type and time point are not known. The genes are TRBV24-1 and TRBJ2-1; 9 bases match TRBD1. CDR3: CATSDPDRGHHNEQFF. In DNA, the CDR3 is TGTGCCACCAGTGATCCGGACAGGGGACACCACAATGAGCAGTTCTTC.